This is a list of T cell receptor beta chains from one sample in a study of cytomegalovirus exposure and HLA in healthy donors. Only in-frame clones appear in the TCRdb table, and some are missing; sequencing was by immunoSEQ multiplex PCR. The sample lists about 120,000 clones; roughly 80% were seen once. The sequencing sample was made of PBMCs. Receptors originate from a woman between 40 and 55 years old in good health and CMV-seropositive. The CDR3 runs from the conserved cysteine through the conserved F or W. Fields, in order: J gene, D gene, V gene, clone size, CDR3 protein, CDR3 DNA. A D gene is named only where the DNA matches it firmly. Rows may omit the clone size; those that give it use once, few, many or a size class.

j_gene: TRBJ2-2
d_gene: TRBD2
v_gene: TRBV30
abundance: -
CDR3aa: CAWSEGTSGNTGELFF
CDR3nt: TGTGCCTGGAGTGAGGGGACTAGCGGGAACACCGGGGAGCTGTTTTTT

j_gene: TRBJ1-5
d_gene: TRBD1
v_gene: TRBV6-1
abundance: -
CDR3aa: CASILIQGPNQPQHF
CDR3nt: TGTGCCAGCATCCTCATACAGGGGCCAAATCAGCCCCAGCATTTT

j_gene: TRBJ2-3
d_gene: -
v_gene: TRBV5-1
abundance: -
CDR3aa: CASSLEPTDTQYF
CDR3nt: TGCGCCAGCAGCTTGGAGCCCACAGATACGCAGTATTTT

j_gene: TRBJ2-7
d_gene: -
v_gene: TRBV18
abundance: -
CDR3aa: CASSRDSYEQYF
CDR3nt: TGTGCCAGCTCGCGGGACTCCTACGAGCAGTACTTC

j_gene: TRBJ2-6
d_gene: -
v_gene: TRBV10-3
abundance: -
CDR3aa: CAISESRGTGANVLTF
CDR3nt: TGTGCCATCAGTGAGTCGAGAGGCACTGGGGCCAACGTCCTGACTTTC

j_gene: TRBJ2-5
d_gene: -
v_gene: TRBV6-5
abundance: few
CDR3aa: CASQGGAGRTQYF
CDR3nt: TGTGCCAGCCAGGGTGGCGCGGGGCGCACCCAGTACTTC

j_gene: TRBJ2-3
d_gene: TRBD1
v_gene: TRBV7-9
abundance: once
CDR3aa: CASSPRDRAGDTQYF
CDR3nt: TGTGCCAGCAGCCCGAGGGACAGGGCGGGAGATACGCAGTATTTT

j_gene: TRBJ2-5
d_gene: -
v_gene: TRBV5-1
abundance: -
CDR3aa: CASVAFGDRGETQYF
CDR3nt: TGCGCCAGCGTTGCCTTTGGGGACCGGGGGGAGACCCAGTACTTC

j_gene: TRBJ2-3
d_gene: TRBD2
v_gene: TRBV10-3
abundance: -
CDR3aa: CAISEGKAGMGADTQYF
CDR3nt: TGTGCCATCAGTGAGGGGAAAGCGGGAATGGGGGCAGATACGCAGTATTTT

j_gene: TRBJ2-7
d_gene: TRBD2
v_gene: TRBV10-3
abundance: few
CDR3aa: CAIAGGGEQYF
CDR3nt: TGTGCGATAGCGGGAGGTGGCGAGCAGTACTTC

j_gene: TRBJ1-2
d_gene: -
v_gene: TRBV2
abundance: few
CDR3aa: CASSEGALGGYGYTF
CDR3nt: TGTGCCAGCAGTGAGGGGGCACTGGGCGGCTATGGCTACACCTTC

j_gene: TRBJ1-4
d_gene: TRBD1
v_gene: TRBV4-3
abundance: -
CDR3aa: CASSRESYRGGREKLFF
CDR3nt: TGCGCCAGCAGCCGGGAAAGTTACAGGGGCGGAAGGGAAAAACTGTTTTTT

j_gene: TRBJ2-7
d_gene: TRBD1
v_gene: TRBV5-1
abundance: -
CDR3aa: CASSWVTGNYEQYF
CDR3nt: TGCGCCAGCAGCTGGGTGACAGGGAACTACGAGCAGTACTTC